Each of the 7 T cell receptor beta chains below was sequenced from the same sample in a study of blood T cell repertoires in COVID-19. Repertoires were generated with immunoSEQ multiplex PCR, while TCRdb's copy carries only in-frame clones and drops some. The data show under 50,000 clones, with 80% to 90% seen just once and 7% to 7.5% held by the top ten. Sequenced material: peripheral blood. Receptor source: a man aged 40-55 years with acute or convalescent COVID-19.

The rearrangement links TRBV6-5 to TRBJ2-1; 10 bases map to TRBD2. This CDR3 has 13 residues. Germline V CDR1 and CDR2: MNHEY, SVGAGI. V was pared by 8 bases and J by 8 bases, with 6 bases of the junction left unmatched. CDR3 region: CASRAGGLYEQFF. In DNA form, the CDR3 reads TGTGCCAGCCGAGCGGGGGGGTTATATGAGCAGTTCTTC.

This chain links TRBV19 with TRBJ2-3; a weak D match, TRBD2 (6 bases). V gave up 1 base and J gave up 5 bases, with 10 bases separating them. Germline CDR1 reads LNHDA; CDR2 reads SQIVND (reference sequence). The CDR3 length is 14 residues. CDR3 bases: TGTGCCAGTAGTATAGCGGGGGTAGGAGATACGCAGTATTTT. The encoded protein is CASSIAGVGDTQYF. The whole variable domain, remainder taken from reference TRBV19 and TRBJ2-3, is DGGITQSPKYLFRKEGQNVTLSCEQNLNHDAMYWYRQDPGQGLRLIYYSQIVNDFQKGDIAEGYSVSREKKESFPLTVTSAQKNPTAFYLCASSIAGVGDTQYFGPGTRLTVL.

This clone was seen a single time. This chain joins TRBV6-4 and TRBJ2-2, with TRBD1 matching over 9 bases. The trim removed 6 bases at V and 3 bases at J, leaving 8 bases unmatched. Germline CDR1 and CDR2: MRHNA and SNTAGT. CDR3 size: 16 residues. CDR3 DNA: TGTGCCAGCAGAGAACAGGGGGCGCGGTACACCGGGGAGCTGTTTTTT. Protein: CASREQGARYTGELFF.

The chain recombines TRBV2 with TRBJ1-1, with 7 nucleotides matching TRBD1. With 8 bases clipped from V and 4 bases from J, the junction kept 10 bases outside the gene matches. The CDR3 length is 14 residues. Germline V gives CDR1 SNHLY, CDR2 FYNNEI. Written as DNA, the CDR3 is TGTGCCAGCGGCGAGACAGGGATGGGCACTGAAGCTTTCTTT. Amino acid sequence: CASGETGMGTEAFF.

This chain uses TRBV11-3 with TRBJ2-7; TRBD1 agrees at 8 bases. Per the germline V gene, CDR1 is SGHNT and CDR2 is YENEEA. The CDR3 extends over 13 amino acids. V lost 3 bases and J lost 3; bases outside the gene matches: 1. The CDR3 loop is CASSLTGDYEQYF. The CDR3 bases are TGTGCCAGCAGCTTGACAGGGGACTACGAGCAGTACTTC. Using reference TRBV11-3 and TRBJ2-7 for the parts outside the CDR3, the full variable domain is EAGVVQSPRYKIIEKKQPVAFWCNPISGHNTLYWYLQNLGQGPELLIRYENEEAVDDSQLPKDRFSAERLKGVDSTLKIQPAELGDSAVYLCASSLTGDYEQYFGPGTRLTVT.

V usage is TRBV7-3 and J usage is TRBJ2-7; tentatively, D is TRBD1 (6 bases). Trimming cost V 5 bases and J 2 bases, with 13 bases left between them. The CDR3 is 14 residues long. In germline, CDR1 is SGHTA, CDR2 FQGTGA. The CDR3 bases are TGTGCCAGCAGCCCGGGACACGGAACCTACGAGCAGTACTTC. It encodes CASSPGHGTYEQYF.

The CDR3 DNA reads as TGTGCCAGCAGCTTATTCCAGTTGCCCTACAATGAGCAGTTCTTC. Translated: CASSLFQLPYNEQFF. V usage is TRBV7-3 and J usage is TRBJ2-1; no definite D call. V lost 2 bases and J 2 bases, leaving 10 bases between the germline ends. The CDR3 loop spans 15 amino acids. CDR1 and CDR2 from the germline V gene are SGHTA and FQGTGA.